Sequencing of this TCR beta chain was carried out in a study of Graves' ophthalmopathy and Graves' hyperthyroidism. PBMCs came from more than 7.5 ml of fresh peripheral blood. CDR1 and CDR2 (germline): MDHEN, SYDVKM. Trimming took off 2 bases at V and 6 bases at J, with 8 bases between the two ends. CDR3 size: 12 residues. Amplified material comprised TCR beta CDR3 regions derived from RNA transcripts. Following a first-round RT-PCR that used HTBI primers, a second-round multiplex PCR was carried out. TCRdb re-called the multiplex PCR reads through MiXCR, storing one row per CDR3 protein. Among about 400,000 distinct CDR3 sequences listed, 15% to 20% were seen once.

The chain links TRBV28 to TRBJ2-7; no clear D gene. The receptor was derived from a woman aged 18-29 years with Graves' ophthalmopathy. Sequencing used peripheral blood. The CDR3 sequence is CASSLAPAEQYF. CDR3 nucleotide sequence: TGTGCCAGCAGTTTAGCCCCCGCCGAGCAGTACTTC.